Each of the 15 T cell receptor beta chains below was sequenced from the same sample in a study of blood T cell repertoires in COVID-19. Measured with immunoSEQ multiplex PCR; TCRdb has only the in-frame clones, and not every one. This repertoire shows about 170,000 clones, approximately 84% found once; its top ten account for 7% to 7.5%. Input material: PBMCs or T cells enriched from blood (not recorded which). Receptors were obtained from a woman in her forties or fifties who had recovered from COVID-19.

The rearrangement uses TRBV11-2 and TRBJ2-7; TRBD1 aligns across 7 bases. CDR1 and CDR2 (germline): SGHAT, FQNNGV. Trimming cost V 1 base and J 1 base; bases outside gene matches: 16. This CDR3 comprises 19 residues. The CDR3 spells CASSLVVRGNAYTSYEQYF. In DNA, the CDR3 is TGTGCCAGCAGCTTAGTCGTCAGGGGGAATGCCTACACTTCCTACGAGCAGTACTTC.

In its sample, this clone was seen once. The chain is built from TRBV27 and TRBJ1-1, with a possible D match to TRBD1 (6 bases). Germline loops: CDR1 MNHEY, CDR2 SMNVEV (reference sequence). The CDR3 is made up of 14 amino acids. V lost 4 bases, J lost 9 bases, and 18 bases lay in between. CDR3 DNA sequence: TGTGCCAGCAGTTCCTACCCGGCCGACAGGAAAGCTTTCTTT. It translates to CASSSYPADRKAFF.

V gene TRBV3-1 (or the pseudogene TRBV3-2) combines with J gene TRBJ2-4; TRBD2 matches at 13 bases. The CDR3 consists of 14 residues. Trimming at V came to 1 base and at J to 12 bases, leaving 3 bases not matched to a gene. The V gene's germline CDR1 is LGHDT and CDR2 YNNKEL (reference sequence). DNA of the CDR3: TGTGCCAGCAGCCAAGGGACTAGCGGGAGAGATCAGTACTTC. Its translation: CASSQGTSGRDQYF.

This clone appeared once. This chain links TRBV28 with TRBJ2-3, with 9 bases that match TRBD2. The CDR3 sequence is 14 residues long. Germline V CDR1 and CDR2: MDHEN, SYDVKM. With V trimmed by 5 bases and J by 3 bases, 3 bases remained unmatched. CDR3 coding DNA: TGTGCCAGCAGTGGGCGGGAGGGGACAGATACGCAGTATTTT. Translating it yields CASSGREGTDTQYF.

V and J are TRBV4-2 and TRBJ2-5, with 8 positions matching TRBD1. The CDR3 has 14 amino acids. Germline CDR1 is LGHNA and CDR2 is YNFKEQ. V gave up 3 bases and J gave up 4 bases; unmatched junction bases: 4. CDR3 nucleotides: TGTGCCAGCAGCCAGGTGGACAGGGCAGAGACCCAGTACTTC. Its translation: CASSQVDRAETQYF.

The chain couples TRBV7-9 to TRBJ2-2, with TRBD1 as a possible D gene (6 bases). The V end lost 4 bases, the J end lost 5 bases, and 11 bases lay between the germline ends. CDR1 is SEHNR, CDR2 FQNEAQ, per germline (reference sequence). The CDR3 totals 14 residues. The CDR3 region has the DNA TGTGCCAGCAGCTCCGGGACAACGACCGGGGAGCTGTTTTTT. Its translation is CASSSGTTTGELFF.

V is TRBV7-3 and J is TRBJ2-1, with 7 nucleotides matching TRBD2. The CDR3 sequence is 18 residues long. V shed 4 bases and J 3 bases; nucleotides not matched to a gene: 15. CDR1 SGHTA and CDR2 FQGTGA come from the germline V gene. The DNA for the CDR3 is TGTGCCAGCAGCTCCGGTCCATCCGGGACTACCGACTACAATGAGCAGTTCTTC. Translation: CASSSGPSGTTDYNEQFF.

The V call is TRBV5-4, the J call TRBJ1-6; D is possibly TRBD1 (5 bases). Germline V lookup: CDR1 SGHNT, CDR2 YYREEE (reference sequence). The V gene lost 4 bases and the J gene lost 4 bases, with 18 bases spanning the gap. The CDR3 has 17 amino acids. This CDR3 reads CASSQGGGGGYNSPLHF. DNA of the CDR3: TGTGCCAGCAGCCAGGGAGGCGGGGGGGGATATAATTCACCCCTCCACTTT.

In its sample, this clone was seen once. V gene TRBV9 combines with J gene TRBJ2-3, with D perhaps TRBD2 (6 bases). This CDR3 region has 14 residues. Per the germline V gene, CDR1 is SGDLS and CDR2 is YYNGEE. V was trimmed by 4 bases and J by 5 bases, leaving 14 bases between them. The CDR3 sequence is CASSSVGGRDTQYF. CDR3 coding DNA: TGTGCCAGCAGCAGTGTGGGGGGTAGAGATACGCAGTATTTT.

The chain carries TRBV28 and TRBJ1-5, with D possibly matching TRBD1 (6 bases). V lost 6 bases, J lost 0 bases, and 12 bases lay in between. CDR1 MDHEN and CDR2 SYDVKM come from the germline V gene. This CDR3 is built from 15 residues. The CDR3 reads CASRAGQISNQPQHF. CDR3 in DNA: TGTGCCAGCAGGGCTGGACAGATTAGCAATCAGCCCCAGCATTTT.

The rearrangement uses TRBV18 and TRBJ2-7; 9 bases are shared with TRBD1. This CDR3 comprises 17 residues. Germline CDR1 and CDR2: KGHSH and LQKENI. V gave up 4 bases and J gave up 2 bases; unmatched junction bases: 12. The CDR3 DNA reads as TGTGCCAGCTCACTCAAGGCGCGGACAGGGGACCCCTACGAGCAGTACTTC. It encodes CASSLKARTGDPYEQYF.

This rearrangement joins TRBV30 to TRBJ1-2; 7 positions agree with TRBD1. This CDR3 is 15 amino acids long. Germline V gene sequence: CDR1 GTSNPN, CDR2 SVGIG (reference sequence). Losses at the gene ends were 1 base for V and 4 bases for J; bases not matched to a gene: 9. Here the CDR3 reads CAWSAPGGTSYGYTF. In DNA form, the CDR3 reads TGTGCCTGGAGTGCCCCAGGGGGAACATCCTATGGCTACACCTTC.

This clone is a singleton in its sample. The chain couples TRBV7-9 to TRBJ2-7; 10 bases are a match to TRBD2. The CDR3 extends over 16 amino acids. Germline V gene lookup returns CDR1 SEHNR and CDR2 FQNEAQ (reference sequence). The V and J ends lost 7 bases and 7 bases, in that order; junction bases with no gene match: 16. The CDR3 protein is CASNLLGASGSKEQYF. In DNA form, the CDR3 reads TGTGCCAGCAACCTCCTCGGGGCTAGCGGGAGTAAGGAGCAGTACTTC.

The chain couples TRBV28 to TRBJ2-3, with TRBD2 matching over 9 bases. Losses at the gene ends were 1 base for V and 4 bases for J; bases not matched to a gene: 3. CDR3 length: 15 residues. The germline CDR1 and CDR2 sequences are MDHEN and SYDVKM. The CDR3 loop is CASSLSLAGADTQYF. CDR3 nucleotides: TGTGCCAGCAGTTTATCACTAGCGGGTGCAGATACGCAGTATTTT.

This clone is a singleton in its sample. The rearrangement joins TRBV29-1 to TRBJ1-4, with a possible D match to TRBD1 (5 bases). The V gene's germline CDR1 is SQVTM and CDR2 ANQGSEA. The CDR3 contains 14 residues. The V and J ends lost 4 bases and 8 bases respectively, with 17 bases between them. CDR3 in DNA: TGCAGCGTTGTGGGTGACGTCTCAGGGGAAAAACTGTTTTTT. This encodes CSVVGDVSGEKLFF.